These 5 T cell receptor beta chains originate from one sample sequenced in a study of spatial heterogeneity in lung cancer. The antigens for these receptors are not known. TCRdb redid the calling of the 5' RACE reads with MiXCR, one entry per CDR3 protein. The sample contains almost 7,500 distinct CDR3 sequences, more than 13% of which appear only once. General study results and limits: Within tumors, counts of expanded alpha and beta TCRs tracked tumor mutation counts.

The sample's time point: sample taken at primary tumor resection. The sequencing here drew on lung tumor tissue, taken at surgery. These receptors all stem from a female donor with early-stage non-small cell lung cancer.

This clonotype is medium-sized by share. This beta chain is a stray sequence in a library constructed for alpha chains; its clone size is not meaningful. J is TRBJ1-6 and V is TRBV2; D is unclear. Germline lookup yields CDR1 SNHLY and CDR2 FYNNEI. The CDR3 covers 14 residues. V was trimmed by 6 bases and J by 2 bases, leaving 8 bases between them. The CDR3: CASRGRTYNSPLHF. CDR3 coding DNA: TGTGCCAGCAGGGGGAGGACCTATAATTCACCCCTCCACTTT.

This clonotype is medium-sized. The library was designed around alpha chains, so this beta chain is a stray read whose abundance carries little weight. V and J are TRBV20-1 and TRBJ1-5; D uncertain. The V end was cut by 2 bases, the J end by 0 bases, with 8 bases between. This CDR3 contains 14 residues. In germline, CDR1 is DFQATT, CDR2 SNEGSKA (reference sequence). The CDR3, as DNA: TGCAGTGCTAGAAGGGCAGATAGCAATCAGCCCCAGCATTTT. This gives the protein CSARRADSNQPQHF.

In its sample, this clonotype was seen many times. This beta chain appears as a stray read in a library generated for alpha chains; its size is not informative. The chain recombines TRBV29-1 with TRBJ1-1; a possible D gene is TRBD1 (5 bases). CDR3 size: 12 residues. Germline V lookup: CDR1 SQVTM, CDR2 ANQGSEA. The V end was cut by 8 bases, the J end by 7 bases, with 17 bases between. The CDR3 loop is CSTQFNTGEAFF. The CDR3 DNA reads TGCAGCACCCAATTCAATACAGGTGAAGCTTTCTTT. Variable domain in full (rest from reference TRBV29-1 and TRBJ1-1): SAVISQKPSRDICQRGTSLTIQCQVDSQVTMMFWYRQQPGQSLTLIATANQGSEATYESGFVIDKFPISRPNLTFSTLTVSNMSPEDSSIYLCSTQFNTGEAFFGQGTRLTVV.

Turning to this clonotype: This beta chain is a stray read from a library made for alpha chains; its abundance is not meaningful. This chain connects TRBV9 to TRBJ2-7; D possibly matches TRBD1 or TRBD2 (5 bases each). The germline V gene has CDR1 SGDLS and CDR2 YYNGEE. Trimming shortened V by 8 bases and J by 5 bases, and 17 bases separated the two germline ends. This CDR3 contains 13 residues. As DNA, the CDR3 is TGTGCCAGTAGCTTCCGGGGCAGGGACGAGCAGTACTTC. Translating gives CASSFRGRDEQYF.

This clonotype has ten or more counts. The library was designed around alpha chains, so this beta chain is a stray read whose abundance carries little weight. CDR3 nucleotide sequence: TGTGCCAGCCGGGGTGGGCACACAGATACGCAGTATTTT. This codes for CASRGGHTDTQYF. The V gene is TRBV27, the J gene TRBJ2-3; weak D call: TRBD2 (5 bases). Deletions cut 8 bases from V and 2 bases from J, with 11 bases between. Germline V gene lookup returns CDR1 MNHEY and CDR2 SMNVEV (reference sequence). The CDR3 is 13 amino acids.